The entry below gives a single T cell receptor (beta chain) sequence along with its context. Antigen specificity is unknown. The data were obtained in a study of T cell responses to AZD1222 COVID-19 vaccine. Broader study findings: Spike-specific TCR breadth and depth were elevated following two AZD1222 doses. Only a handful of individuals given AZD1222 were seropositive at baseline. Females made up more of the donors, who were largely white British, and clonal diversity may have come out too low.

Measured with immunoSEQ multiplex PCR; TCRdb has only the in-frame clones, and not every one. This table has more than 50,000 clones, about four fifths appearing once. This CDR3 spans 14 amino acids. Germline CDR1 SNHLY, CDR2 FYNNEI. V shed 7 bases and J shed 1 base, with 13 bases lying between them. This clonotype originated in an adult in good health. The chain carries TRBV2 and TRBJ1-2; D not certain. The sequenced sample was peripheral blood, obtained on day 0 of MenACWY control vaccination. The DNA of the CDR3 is TGTGCCAGCACCTTGTGGGAAGTTAACTATGGCTACACCTTC. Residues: CASTLWEVNYGYTF.